The table lists the clone carrying this T cell receptor beta chain with a few counts. Antigen: not known. Tregs were sorted as CD4+CD25+CD127-/low cells. Constant-region reverse primers amplified full-length variable regions, followed by semi-nested Nested Universal Primer A PCR. TCRdb re-called the 5' RACE reads through MiXCR, storing one row per CDR3 protein. The data show 30,000 to 35,000 distinct CDR3 sequences, approximately 30% seen once. The CDR3 is 15 amino acids. CDR1 and CDR2 (germline): MNHNS, SASEGT. V was pared by 7 bases and J by 5 bases, with 18 bases between. Study results and caveats: Tumor memory CD4+ T cell TCR gene usage was found to cluster with blood and lymph node memory CD4+ cells and with lymph node naive CD4+ cells. Tumor Tregs overlapped most with tumor, then blood, naive CD4+ cells.

The V gene is TRBV6-1, the J gene TRBJ2-1; D unresolved. The source of this sequence is a female donor with breast cancer. Source material: tumor-infiltrating Tregs sorted from the breast tumor. The DNA for the CDR3 is TGTGCCAGCAAACCCGCCAGGTCGACGGACAATGAGCAGTTCTTC. Amino acids: CASKPARSTDNEQFF.